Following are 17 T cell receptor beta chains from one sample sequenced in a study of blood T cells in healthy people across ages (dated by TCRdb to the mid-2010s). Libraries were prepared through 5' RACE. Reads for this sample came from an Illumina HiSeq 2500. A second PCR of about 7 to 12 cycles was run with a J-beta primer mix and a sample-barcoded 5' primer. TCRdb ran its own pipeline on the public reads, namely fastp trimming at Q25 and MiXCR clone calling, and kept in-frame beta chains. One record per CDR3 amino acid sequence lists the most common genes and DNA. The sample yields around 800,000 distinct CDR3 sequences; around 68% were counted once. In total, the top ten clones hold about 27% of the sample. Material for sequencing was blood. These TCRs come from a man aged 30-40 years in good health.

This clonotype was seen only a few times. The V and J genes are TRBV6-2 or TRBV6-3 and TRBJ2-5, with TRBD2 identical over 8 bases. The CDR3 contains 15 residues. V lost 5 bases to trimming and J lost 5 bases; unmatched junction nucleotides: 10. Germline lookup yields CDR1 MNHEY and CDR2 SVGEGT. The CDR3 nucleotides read TGTGCCAGCAGTCTCCTAGCGGGCTCTTTGGAGACCCAGTACTTC. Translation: CASSLLAGSLETQYF.

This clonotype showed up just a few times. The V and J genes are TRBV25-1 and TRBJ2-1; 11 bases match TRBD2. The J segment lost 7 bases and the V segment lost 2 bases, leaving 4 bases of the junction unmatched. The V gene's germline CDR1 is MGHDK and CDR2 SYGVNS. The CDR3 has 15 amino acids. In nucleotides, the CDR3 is TGTGCCAGCAGTGAAACGGCTAGCGGGGGGAATGAGCAGTTCTTC. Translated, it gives CASSETASGGNEQFF.

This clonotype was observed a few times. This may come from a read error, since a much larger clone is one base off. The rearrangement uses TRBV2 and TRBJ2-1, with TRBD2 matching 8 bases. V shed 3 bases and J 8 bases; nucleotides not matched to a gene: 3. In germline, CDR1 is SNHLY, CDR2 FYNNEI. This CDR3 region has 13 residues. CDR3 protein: CASSDGGADEQFF. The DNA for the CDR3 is TGTGCCAGCAGTGACGGGGGGGCCGATGAGCAGTTCTTC.

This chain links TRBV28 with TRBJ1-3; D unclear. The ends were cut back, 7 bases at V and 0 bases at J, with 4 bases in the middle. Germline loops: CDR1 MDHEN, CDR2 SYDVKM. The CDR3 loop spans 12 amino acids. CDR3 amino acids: CASTHSGNTIYF. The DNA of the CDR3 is TGTGCCAGCACCCACTCTGGAAACACCATATATTTT.

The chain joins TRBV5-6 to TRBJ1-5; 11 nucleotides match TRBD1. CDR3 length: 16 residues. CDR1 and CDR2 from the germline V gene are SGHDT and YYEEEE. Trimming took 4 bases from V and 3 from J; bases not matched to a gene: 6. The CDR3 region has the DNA TGTGCCAGCAGCAGAGGACAGGGGGCTTACAATCAGCCCCAGCATTTT. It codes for CASSRGQGAYNQPQHF.

CDR3 DNA sequence: TGCAGCGTTTTTAGAGGCTACTCGGGGGAGCAGTACTTC. Its translation is CSVFRGYSGEQYF. This chain connects TRBV29-1 to TRBJ2-4, with TRBD2 as a possible D gene (6 bases). Germline V gene lookup returns CDR1 SQVTM and CDR2 ANQGSEA. The CDR3 has 13 residues. Trimming removed 5 bases at V and 13 bases at J, with 21 bases between.

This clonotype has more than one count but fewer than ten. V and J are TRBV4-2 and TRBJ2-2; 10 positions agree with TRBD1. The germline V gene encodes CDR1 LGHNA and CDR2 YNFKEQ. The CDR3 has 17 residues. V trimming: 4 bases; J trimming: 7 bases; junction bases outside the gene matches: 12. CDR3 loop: CASSPLRGQGTNGELFF. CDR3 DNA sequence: TGTGCCAGCAGCCCACTTAGGGGACAGGGGACCAACGGGGAGCTGTTTTTT.

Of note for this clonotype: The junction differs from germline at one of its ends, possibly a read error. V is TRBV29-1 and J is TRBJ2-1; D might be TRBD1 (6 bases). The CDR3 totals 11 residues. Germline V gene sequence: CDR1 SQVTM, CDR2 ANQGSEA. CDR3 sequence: CSVGQSNEQFF. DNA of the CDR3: TGCAGTGTTGGACAGAGCAATGAGCAGTTCTTC.

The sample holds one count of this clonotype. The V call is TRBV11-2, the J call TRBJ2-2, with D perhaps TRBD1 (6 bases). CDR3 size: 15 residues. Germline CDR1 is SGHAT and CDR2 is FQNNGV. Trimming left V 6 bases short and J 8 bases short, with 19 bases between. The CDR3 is CASSVSQVGAGELFF. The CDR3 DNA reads TGTGCCAGCAGTGTCTCCCAGGTGGGGGCTGGGGAGCTGTTTTTT.

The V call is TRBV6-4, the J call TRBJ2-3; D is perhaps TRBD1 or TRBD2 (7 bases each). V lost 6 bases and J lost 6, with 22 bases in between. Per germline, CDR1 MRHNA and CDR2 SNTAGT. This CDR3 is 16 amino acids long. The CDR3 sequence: CASSEAQGGASDTQYF. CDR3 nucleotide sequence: TGTGCCAGCAGCGAAGCTCAGGGGGGGGCCTCGGATACGCAGTATTTT.

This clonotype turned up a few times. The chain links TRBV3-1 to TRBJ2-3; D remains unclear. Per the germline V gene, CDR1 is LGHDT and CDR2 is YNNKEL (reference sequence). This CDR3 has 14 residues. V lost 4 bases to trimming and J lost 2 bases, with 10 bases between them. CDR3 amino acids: CASSLESVTDTQYF. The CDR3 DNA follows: TGTGCCAGCAGCCTTGAGTCAGTCACAGATACGCAGTATTTT.

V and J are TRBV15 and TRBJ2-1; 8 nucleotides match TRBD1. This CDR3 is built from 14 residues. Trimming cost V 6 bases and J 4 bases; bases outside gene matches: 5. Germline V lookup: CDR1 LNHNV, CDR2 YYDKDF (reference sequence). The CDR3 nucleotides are TGTGCCACCAGTCCGGGACAGGAATACAATGAGCAGTTCTTC. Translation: CATSPGQEYNEQFF.

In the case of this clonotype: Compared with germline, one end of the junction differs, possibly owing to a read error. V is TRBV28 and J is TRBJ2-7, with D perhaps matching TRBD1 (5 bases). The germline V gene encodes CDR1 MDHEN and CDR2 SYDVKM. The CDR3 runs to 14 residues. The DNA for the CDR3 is TGCGCCAGCACCTCGCCCGACAGAGAAGGGGAGCAGTACTTC. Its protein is CASTSPDREGEQYF.

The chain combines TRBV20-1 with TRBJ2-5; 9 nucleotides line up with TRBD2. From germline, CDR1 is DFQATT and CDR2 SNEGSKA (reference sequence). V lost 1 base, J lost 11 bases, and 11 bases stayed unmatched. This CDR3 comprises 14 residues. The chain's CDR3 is CSARVGSGGLRQYF. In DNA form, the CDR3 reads TGCAGTGCTAGAGTGGGTAGCGGGGGTTTGCGGCAGTACTTC.

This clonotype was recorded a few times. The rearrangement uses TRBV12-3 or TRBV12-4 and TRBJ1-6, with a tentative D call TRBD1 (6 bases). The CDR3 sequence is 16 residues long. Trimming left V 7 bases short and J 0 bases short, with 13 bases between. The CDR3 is CASTGHLSSYNSPLHF. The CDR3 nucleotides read TGTGCCAGCACGGGACACCTAAGCTCCTATAATTCACCCCTCCACTTT.

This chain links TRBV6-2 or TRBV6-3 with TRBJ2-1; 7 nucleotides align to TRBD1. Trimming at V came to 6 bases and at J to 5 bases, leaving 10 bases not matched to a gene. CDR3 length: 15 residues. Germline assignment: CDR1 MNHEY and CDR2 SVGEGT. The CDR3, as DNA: TGTGCCAGCAGCACCTTCCGGGACAGAGACAATGAGCAGTTCTTC. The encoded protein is CASSTFRDRDNEQFF.

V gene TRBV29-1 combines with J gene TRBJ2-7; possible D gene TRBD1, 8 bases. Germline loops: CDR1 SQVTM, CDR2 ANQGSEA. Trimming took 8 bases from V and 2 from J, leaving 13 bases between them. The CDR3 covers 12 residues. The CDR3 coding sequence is TGCAGCTACAGGGGGGGCACCTACGAGCAGTACTTC. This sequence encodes CSYRGGTYEQYF.